This is a list of T cell receptor beta chains from one sample in a study of cytomegalovirus exposure and HLA in healthy donors. The method was immunoSEQ multiplex PCR; TCRdb's version includes in-frame clones alone and lacks a portion of them. The table includes approximately 150,000 clones, roughly 70% detected once. Sequenced input: PBMCs. The source is a man in his 60s in good health and CMV-seronegative. CDR3s include the opening cysteine and the closing phenylalanine or tryptophan. Each record gives: V gene, J gene, CDR3 protein.

TRBV28	TRBJ2-7	CASSNPGQGGEQYF
TRBV6-6	TRBJ2-7	CASRSTGTGSYEQYF
TRBV9	TRBJ1-2	CASSVTPGGQGNGYTF
TRBV28	TRBJ1-1	CASSLTEGDTEAFF
TRBV4-3	TRBJ2-3	CAGSQDLTSGRASTDTQYF
TRBV7-9	TRBJ2-1	CASRSGGEQFF
TRBV28	TRBJ1-5	CASSYLTGNQPQHF
TRBV5-1	TRBJ1-5	CASSLGEGNQPQHF
TRBV29-1	TRBJ2-1	CSVEDLGGGPTYNEQFF
TRBV7-3	TRBJ2-5	CASSLRPSGQETQYF
TRBV11-2	TRBJ2-5	CASNLAGQDWETQYF
TRBV28	TRBJ2-1	CASSLSGTSGSGEQFF
TRBV5-1	TRBJ1-2	CASSLGQALYGYTF
TRBV25-1	TRBJ2-2	CASSEMAGVGAGELFF
TRBV18	TRBJ1-1	CASSGNRAENTEAFF